This TCR beta chain was observed in a study of shared clonotypes between healthy human individuals. Study-level information: For every donor, three CD4 naive, three CD4 memory, two CD8 naive and one CD8 memory plates were used.

Produced via immunoSEQ multiplex PCR; TCRdb's table is partial and in-frame only. The sample gives 2.3 million or so clones, 80% to 95% of which show up once; under 0.45% is in the top ten. The CDR3 extends over 14 amino acids. Trimming at V came to 6 bases and at J to 3 bases, leaving 5 bases not matched to a gene. Germline V CDR1 and CDR2: KGHSH, LQKENI. This clone was counted between two and nine times. Other DNA sequences in this specimen translate into the identical CDR3. The chain uses TRBV18 and TRBJ1-5; the match to TRBD1 covers 7 bases. The receptor was isolated from a man between 18 and 29 years old in good health. Some clones in this sample may be carry-over from other donors' samples. The sample comprised naive CD4+ T cells from PBMCs. Subset specified: CD45RA+ positively selected. The chain's CDR3 is CASSPTGNNQPQHF. In nucleotides, the CDR3 is TGTGCCAGCTCTCCGACAGGGAACAATCAGCCCCAGCATTTT.